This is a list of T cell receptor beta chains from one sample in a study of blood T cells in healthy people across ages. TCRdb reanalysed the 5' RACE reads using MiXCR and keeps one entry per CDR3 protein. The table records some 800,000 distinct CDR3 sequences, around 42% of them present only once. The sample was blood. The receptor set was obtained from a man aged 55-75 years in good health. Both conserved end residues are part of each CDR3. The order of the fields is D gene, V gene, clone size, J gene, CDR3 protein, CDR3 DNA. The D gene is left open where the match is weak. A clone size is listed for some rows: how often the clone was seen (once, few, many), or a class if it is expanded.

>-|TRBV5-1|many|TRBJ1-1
CASSLIRETEAFF
TGCGCCAGCAGCCTGATCCGGGAAACTGAAGCTTTCTTT
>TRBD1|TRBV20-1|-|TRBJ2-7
CSAAGTGVYEQYF
TGCAGTGCTGCCGGGACAGGGGTTTACGAGCAGTACTTC
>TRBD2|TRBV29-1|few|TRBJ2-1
CSVEDVTSGGVGNEQFF
TGCAGCGTTGAAGATGTGACTAGCGGGGGGGTGGGCAATGAGCAGTTCTTC
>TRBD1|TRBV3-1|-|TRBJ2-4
CASSPKRGMLRDRVTKNIQYF
TGTGCCAGCAGCCCCAAGAGGGGAATGCTCCGGGACAGGGTGACCAAAAACATTCAGTACTTT
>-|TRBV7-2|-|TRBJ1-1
CASSLATRGSNTEAFF
TGTGCCAGCAGCTTAGCGACAAGGGGTTCGAACACTGAAGCTTTCTTT
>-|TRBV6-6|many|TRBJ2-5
CASRGYQQETQYF
TGTGCCAGCAGAGGGTATCAACAAGAGACCCAGTACTTC
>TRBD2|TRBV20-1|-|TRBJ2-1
CSARGAGSSYNEQFF
TGCAGTGCTAGAGGAGCGGGGAGCTCCTACAATGAGCAGTTCTTC
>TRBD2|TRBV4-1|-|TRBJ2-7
CASNQDDGLAGIYEQYF
TGCGCCAGCAACCAAGACGATGGACTAGCGGGGATCTACGAGCAGTACTTC
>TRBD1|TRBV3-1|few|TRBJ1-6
CASSQTGSSYNSPLHF
TGTGCCAGCAGCCAGACAGGGAGCTCCTATAATTCACCCCTCCACTTT
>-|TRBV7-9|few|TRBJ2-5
CASTQGLQETQYF
TGTGCCAGCACCCAAGGGCTACAAGAGACCCAGTACTTC
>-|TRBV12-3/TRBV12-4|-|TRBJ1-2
CASSGVGGNYGYTF
TGTGCCAGCAGCGGAGTGGGAGGTAACTATGGCTACACCTTC
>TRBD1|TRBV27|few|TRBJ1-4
CASGGTGANEKLFF
TGTGCCAGCGGGGGGACAGGGGCTAATGAAAAACTGTTTTTT
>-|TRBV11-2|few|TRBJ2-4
CASSLVRGVKNIQYF
TGTGCCAGCAGCTTAGTCAGGGGTGTCAAAAACATTCAGTACTTC
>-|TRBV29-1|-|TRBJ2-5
CSVDQGSGTQYF
TGCAGCGTTGATCAGGGGTCGGGGACCCAGTACTTC
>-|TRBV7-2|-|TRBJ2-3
CASGPVRKGADTQYF
TGTGCCAGCGGACCCGTAAGGAAGGGAGCAGATACGCAGTATTTT
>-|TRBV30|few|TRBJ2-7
CACSKGQNYEQYF
TGTGCCTGTAGTAAGGGGCAGAACTACGAGCAGTACTTC
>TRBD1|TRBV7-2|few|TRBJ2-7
CASSSRQGGSYEQYF
TGTGCCAGCAGCTCGCGACAGGGGGGGTCCTACGAGCAGTACTTC
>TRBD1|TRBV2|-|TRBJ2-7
CASSGGQGAYEQYF
TGTGCCAGCAGTGGCGGACAGGGGGCTTACGAGCAGTACTTC
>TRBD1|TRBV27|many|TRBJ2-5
CASSKRDRAETQYF
TGTGCCAGCAGTAAACGGGACAGGGCAGAGACCCAGTACTTC
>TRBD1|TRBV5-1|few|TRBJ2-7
CASSFRPGQGTYEQYF
TGCGCCAGCAGCTTCCGACCGGGACAGGGGACCTACGAGCAGTACTTC
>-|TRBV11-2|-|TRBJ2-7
CASSVGSGSSYEQYF
TGTGCCAGCAGCGTCGGGTCTGGGAGCTCCTACGAGCAGTACTTC
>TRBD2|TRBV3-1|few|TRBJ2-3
CASSPKLTSGGPDTQYF
TGTGCCAGCAGCCCGAAATTGACTAGCGGGGGGCCGGATACGCAGTATTTT
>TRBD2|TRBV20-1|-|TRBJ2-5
CSARAPSSGSWYF
TGCAGTGCTAGAGCCCCGAGTAGCGGGAGTTGGTACTTC
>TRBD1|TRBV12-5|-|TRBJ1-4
CASGLLPGQGAREKLFF
TGTGCTAGTGGTTTACTCCCGGGACAGGGCGCTCGCGAAAAACTGTTTTTT
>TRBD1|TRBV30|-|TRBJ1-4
CAWNDGTGGNEKLFF
TGTGCCTGGAATGACGGGACAGGGGGAAATGAAAAACTGTTTTTT
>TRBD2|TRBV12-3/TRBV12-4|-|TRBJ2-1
CASTLDSSGGTSLEQFF
TGTGCCAGCACCCTGGACTCTAGCGGGGGGACCTCCCTTGAGCAGTTCTTC
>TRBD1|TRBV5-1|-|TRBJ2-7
CASSVEGTGGEQYF
TGCGCCAGCAGCGTGGAAGGGACAGGCGGCGAGCAGTACTTC
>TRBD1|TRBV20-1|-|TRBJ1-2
CSAPTGRGDYGYTF
TGCAGTGCTCCAACCGGCAGGGGGGACTATGGCTACACCTTC